This TCR beta chain emerged from a study of T cell changes during pregnancy in multiple sclerosis. The V gene's germline CDR1 is MNHEY and CDR2 SVGAGI. The CDR3 has 13 residues. Trimming pared 1 base from V and 10 bases from J, leaving 13 bases between. Repertoires were generated with immunoSEQ multiplex PCR, while TCRdb's copy carries only in-frame clones and drops some. The repertoire holds roughly 62,000 clones, with approximately 90% as singletons. The chain couples TRBV6-5 to TRBJ1-2, with D possibly TRBD1 on 5 matching bases. Material: peripheral blood, obtained in the first trimester of pregnancy. The clonotype was recovered from a female donor with multiple sclerosis, enrolled in a pregnancy study. The CDR3 DNA reads as TGTGCCAGCAGTTACTTAGGGGTAGGAGACTACACCTTC. It translates to CASSYLGVGDYTF.